This T cell receptor beta chain was profiled in a study of T cells in Graves' hyperthyroidism and ophthalmopathy. Study information: Before treatment of any kind, peripheral blood was taken at initial diagnosis.

In its sample, this clonotype was seen many times. Its antigen remains unknown. Template material for amplifying TCR beta CDR3 regions consisted of RNA transcripts. TCR CDR3 regions were first amplified by RT-PCR with HTBI primers. TCRdb itself ran the multiplex PCR reads through MiXCR, one entry per CDR3 protein. The repertoire holds about 550,000 distinct CDR3 sequences, around 21% seen once, with 26% in the top ten. Exclusion criteria comprised uncontrolled infection, other autoimmune disease, pregnancy or lactation. Study outcomes and limitations: Blood held most thyroid clonotypes expanded above 0.001 frequency. In simple terms, a model built on 13 V-J features told ophthalmopathy apart from stable hyperthyroidism.

The CDR3 runs 13 residues. V was pared by 8 bases and J by 2 bases, with 2 bases of the junction left unmatched. The sequence was obtained from a man in his late teens or twenties with Graves' hyperthyroidism. This sequence joins TRBV12-3 or TRBV12-4 and TRBJ1-2; 10 bases map to TRBD1. Material: blood. CDR3 amino acids: CASLDRGNYGYTF. CDR3 in DNA: TGTGCCAGCCTGGACAGGGGGAACTATGGCTACACCTTC.